What follows is one T cell receptor beta chain and its context. This sample was taken from a study of control samples from healthy donors and cancer patients. Trimming at V came to 4 bases and at J to 4 bases, leaving 4 bases not matched to a gene. The CDR3 totals 14 residues. Germline-derived CDR1 and CDR2 are SGDLS and YYNGEE. The assay was immunoSEQ multiplex PCR, and TCRdb's table has in-frame clones only and misses some. The data show about 120,000 clones, 80% to 90% seen once. The rearrangement links TRBV9 to TRBJ2-1; 8 bases map to TRBD2. The specimen was blood. The receptor was isolated from a man aged 50 to 59 in good health. This chain's CDR3 is CASSQRGGYNEQFF. The CDR3 DNA is TGTGCCAGCAGCCAACGCGGGGGGTACAATGAGCAGTTCTTC. Using reference TRBV9 and TRBJ2-1 for the parts outside the CDR3, the full variable domain is DSGVTQTPKHLITATGQRVTLRCSPRSGDLSVYWYQQSLDQGLQFLIQYYNGEERAKGNILERFSAQQFPDLHSELNLSSLELGDSALYFCASSQRGGYNEQFFGPGTRLTVL.